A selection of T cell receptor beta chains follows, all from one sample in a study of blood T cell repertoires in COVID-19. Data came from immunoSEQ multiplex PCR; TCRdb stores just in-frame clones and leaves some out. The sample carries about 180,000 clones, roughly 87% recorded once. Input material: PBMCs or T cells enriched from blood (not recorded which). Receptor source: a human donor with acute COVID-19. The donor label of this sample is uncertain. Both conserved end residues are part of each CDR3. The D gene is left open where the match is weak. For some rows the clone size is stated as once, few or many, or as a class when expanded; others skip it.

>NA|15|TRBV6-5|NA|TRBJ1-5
TGTGCCAGCAGTAGAGTTCCTTATAGCAATCAGCCCCAGCATTTT
CASSRVPYSNQPQHF
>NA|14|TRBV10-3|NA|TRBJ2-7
TGTGCCACCACTACTACTCGACAGGACTACGAGCAGTACTTC
CATTTTRQDYEQYF
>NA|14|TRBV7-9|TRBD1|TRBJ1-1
TGTGCCAGCAGCGTGTGGGGACAGGGGACTGAAGCTTTCTTT
CASSVWGQGTEAFF
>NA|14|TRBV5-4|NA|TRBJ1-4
TGTGCCAGCAGCTTGAAAGGGAGGAATGAAAAACTGTTTTTT
CASSLKGRNEKLFF
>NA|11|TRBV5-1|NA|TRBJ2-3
TGCGCCAGCAGCTACGGTGATACGCAGTATTTT
CASSYGDTQYF
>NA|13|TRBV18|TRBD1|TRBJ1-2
TGTGCCAGCTCGCGGACAGGCGAGTCTGGCTACACCTTC
CASSRTGESGYTF
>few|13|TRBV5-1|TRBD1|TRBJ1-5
TGCGCCAGCAGCCGGACAGGGAACCAGCCCCAGCATTTT
CASSRTGNQPQHF
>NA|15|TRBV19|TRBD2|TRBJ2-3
TGTGCCAGTAGATATGCGGGGGGCCGCTTTGATACGCAGTATTTT
CASRYAGGRFDTQYF
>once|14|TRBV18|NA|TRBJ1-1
TGTGCCAGCTCACCAAACTACGTCGGCTATGAAGCTTTCTTT
CASSPNYVGYEAFF
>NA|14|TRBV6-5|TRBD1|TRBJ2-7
TGTGCCAGCAACAGACAGGGGGGGGGCCACGAGCAGTACTTC
CASNRQGGGHEQYF
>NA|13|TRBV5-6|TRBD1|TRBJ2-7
TGTGCCAGTCGACAGGGAGAATTGTACGAGCAGTACTTC
CASRQGELYEQYF
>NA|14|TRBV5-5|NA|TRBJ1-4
TGTGCCAGCAGCTTCAGGGGTTATGGTGAAAAACTGTTTTTT
CASSFRGYGEKLFF
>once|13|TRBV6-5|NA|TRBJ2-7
TGTGCCAGCAGTTCTCGTATCTCCTACGAGCAGTACTTC
CASSSRISYEQYF
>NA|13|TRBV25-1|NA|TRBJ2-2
TGTGCCAGCAGTGAAGGCGGGGGCCTGGAGCTGTTTTTT
CASSEGGGLELFF
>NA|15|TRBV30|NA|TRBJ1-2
TGTGCCTGGAGTTTGAGGGTGCGGGGGCGCGACGGCTACACCTTC
CAWSLRVRGRDGYTF
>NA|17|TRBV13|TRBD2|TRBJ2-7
TGTGCCAGCAGCTCCGTCCCGGGACTAGCGGTATCCTACGAGCAGTACTTC
CASSSVPGLAVSYEQYF
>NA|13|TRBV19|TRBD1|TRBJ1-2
TGTGCCAGCATACCGGGACAGGGCGATGGCTACACCTTC
CASIPGQGDGYTF
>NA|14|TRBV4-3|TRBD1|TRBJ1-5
TGCGCCAGCAGCCCCCGGACAGGGGCTCAGCCCCAGCATTTT
CASSPRTGAQPQHF
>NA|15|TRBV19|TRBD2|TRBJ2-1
TGTGCCAGTAGACTTACTAGCGGGGTCTACAATGAGCAGTTCTTC
CASRLTSGVYNEQFF
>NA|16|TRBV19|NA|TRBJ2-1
TGTGCCAGTAGTATCGGCCAGGGAATGTCAAGTGATGAGCAGTTCTTC
CASSIGQGMSSDEQFF